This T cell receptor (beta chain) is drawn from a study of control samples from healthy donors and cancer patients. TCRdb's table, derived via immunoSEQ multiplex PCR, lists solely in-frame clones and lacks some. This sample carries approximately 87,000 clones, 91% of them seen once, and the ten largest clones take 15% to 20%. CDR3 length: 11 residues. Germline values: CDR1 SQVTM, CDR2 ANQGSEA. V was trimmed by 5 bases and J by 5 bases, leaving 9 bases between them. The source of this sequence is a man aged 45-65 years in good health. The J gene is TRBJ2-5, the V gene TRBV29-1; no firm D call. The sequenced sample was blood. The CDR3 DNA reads TGCAGCGTTAGGCTTTCTGAGACCCAGTACTTC. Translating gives CSVRLSETQYF.